Listed here is a single T cell receptor (beta chain). TCRdb reprocessed the 5' RACE reads via MiXCR and lists one record per CDR3 protein. The sample holds around 500,000 distinct CDR3 sequences, 15% to 20% seen once. The source of the sample is a study of T-cell memory formation after mild COVID-19. This CDR3 has 15 residues. V lost 7 bases and J lost 7, with 19 bases in between. The sample was PBMCs or a T cell subset sorted from them (not recorded which). The receptor was derived from an adult woman who had mild COVID-19 (a few samples of this study predate the infection). Cell type and time point are not known. The chain links TRBV12-3 or TRBV12-4 to TRBJ2-2, with D possibly TRBD1 on 6 matching bases. This chain's CDR3 is CASNPLRGEGGELFF. The CDR3 region has the DNA TGTGCCAGCAACCCCCTCAGGGGAGAGGGCGGGGAGCTGTTTTTT.